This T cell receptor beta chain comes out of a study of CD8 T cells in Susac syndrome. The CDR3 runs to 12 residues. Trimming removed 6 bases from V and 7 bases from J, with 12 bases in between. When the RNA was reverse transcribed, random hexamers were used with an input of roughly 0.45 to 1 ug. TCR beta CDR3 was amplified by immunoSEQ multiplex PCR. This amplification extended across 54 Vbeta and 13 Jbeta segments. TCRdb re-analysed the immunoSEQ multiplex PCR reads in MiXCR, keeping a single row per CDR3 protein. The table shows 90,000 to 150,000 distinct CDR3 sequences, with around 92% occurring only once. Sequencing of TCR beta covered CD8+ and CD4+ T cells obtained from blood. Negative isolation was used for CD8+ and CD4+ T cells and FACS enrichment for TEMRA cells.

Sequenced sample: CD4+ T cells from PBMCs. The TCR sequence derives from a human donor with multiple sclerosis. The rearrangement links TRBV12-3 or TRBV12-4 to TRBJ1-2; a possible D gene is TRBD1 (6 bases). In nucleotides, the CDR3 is TGTGCCAGCAGACCCACAGGGTTTGGCTACACCTTC. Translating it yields CASRPTGFGYTF.